The TCR beta chain described here comes from a study of Ad26.COV2.S vaccination and SARS-CoV-2 variants (dated by TCRdb to the early 2020s). Some background on the complete study: Donors in the vaccine arm were drawn from COV1001, a multicentre, randomized, double-blind, placebo-controlled phase I-IIa trial testing Ad26.COV2.S in healthy adults. Ad26.COV2.S was administered intramuscularly at 5 x 10^10 or 1 x 10^11 viral particles, either as a single shot or as two shots given 56 days apart. TCRbeta repertoire sequencing was used to assess the specificity and breadth of SARS-CoV-2-reactive T cell receptors after Ad26.COV2.S vaccination. The TCR-sequenced set comprised approximately 32 samples: some 20 Ad26.COV2.S vaccine recipients, 5 placebo recipients and 8 SARS-CoV-2 convalescent individuals. Participants in the trial were split at random into five groups of five each, receiving low-dose or high-dose Ad26.COV2.S once or twice, or else placebo on both occasions. Investigators did not know the trial group allocation while performing experiments and assessing outcomes. What the work shows at the level of the full study, not this receptor alone: According to the authors, total T cell responses may have been underestimated by the TCR breadth and depth analyses. After vaccination, substantial breadth of spike-specific CD8+ and CD4+ T cell responses was reported. Vaccine and placebo recipients had comparable non-spike TCR breadth, which fits with the vaccine containing only spike. Higher spike-specific TCR breadth was observed in Ad26.COV2.S recipients than in placebo recipients (P = 0.0014). Comparing responses between vaccine doses or regimens was not something the study was powered to do.

Read against the paper, the sample's treatment or condition label means: around 19 received Ad26.COV2.S at low or high dose, single or two shots; roughly five received placebo; per-sample allocation not given. Repertoires of vaccine and placebo recipients were sequenced from samples taken on day 63 after the first injection. Cohort 1b enrolled about two dozen adults aged 18-55 years at a single site in Boston, USA, between 29 July and 7 August 2020. Ad26.COV2.S was a replication-incompetent adenovirus type 26 vector expressing a prefusion-stabilized SARS-CoV-2 spike protein from the original Wuhan strain. TCRbeta CDR3 regions were sequenced with the immunoSEQ Assay. After extraction, genomic DNA underwent amplification by bias-controlled multiplex PCR, followed by high-throughput sequencing. The published analysis was carried out like this. To quantify the absolute abundance of every unique TCRbeta CDR3 region, sequences were collapsed and filtered. T cell fraction was estimated by normalization of TCRbeta template counts to usable DNA, with usable DNA being measured through amplification of reference genes present in all nucleated cells. Repertoire TCRs were annotated as SARS-CoV-2-specific by exact matching of V gene, CDR3 amino acid sequence and J gene to a known reactive TCR set. The reference SARS-CoV-2 TCR set was obtained from MIRA and was filtered for enrichment in COVID-19-positive ImmuneCODE repertoires, whereby public or cross-reactive TCRs were removed. Using the MIRA antigens, annotated TCRs were further analysed by specific ORF or by position within an ORF. Breadth was defined as annotated unique rearrangements over total unique productive rearrangements; depth was the summed frequency of those rearrangements. Two-sided Wilcoxon rank-sum tests were applied when comparing TCR breadth between groups. TCRdb took this table from immuneACCESS and kept in-frame rearrangements with V and J called. Such tables lack part of the clones; where checked against another copy, unresolved V genes explain under half of the gap, and the rest is unexplained. V and J calls and clone size are given by that table; D and trimming were obtained from the DNA. The sample yields roughly 500,000 clones; about 88% were counted once. The ten largest clones take up around 2.5% of the sample.

This clone was seen only once. Its specific antigen is unknown. The input lacks base qualities; no much larger clone sits a single base away. The CDR3 measures 15 amino acids from cysteine to phenylalanine. Just CDR3 DNA is preserved here, 45 bases in frame from base 1. CDR1 and CDR2 are read off the germline V gene (reference sequence) as LNHDA and SQIVND. Relative to germline, V is missing 1 base and J is missing 0 bases, with 1 base of the junction outside any gene match. Here the sequenced sample was peripheral blood, taken in a trial of Ad26.COV2.S vaccine versus placebo. The chain couples TRBV19 to TRBJ2-7, with TRBD2 identical over 9 junction bases. This TCR came from a person between 18 and 65 years old who received the Ad26.COV2.S COVID-19 vaccine or a placebo. This receptor carries the CDR3 CASSIGGGASYEQYF. The DNA sequence follows: TGTGCCAGTAGTATAGGCGGGGGGGCCTCCTACGAGCAGTACTTC.